Shown below are 29 T cell receptor beta chains from a single sample sequenced in a study of cytomegalovirus exposure and HLA in healthy donors. Method: immunoSEQ multiplex PCR; TCRdb's copy keeps in-frame clones and lacks some. The sample lists 110,000 to 150,000 clones; 80% to 95% were seen once. Sequencing was done on a sample of PBMCs. Source of these receptors: a man between 18 and 35 years old in good health and CMV-seronegative.

The V and J genes are TRBV7-2 and TRBJ2-7; 8 nucleotides agree with TRBD2. V was pared by 1 base and J by 3 bases, with 14 bases of the junction left unmatched. The CDR3 length is 18 residues. Looked up from germline, CDR1 is SGHTA and CDR2 is FQGNSA. The DNA for the CDR3 is TGTGCCAGCAGCTTAGGTCATGTCAGCGGGAGATCGATCTACGAGCAGTACGTC. Encoded protein: CASSLGHVSGRSIYEQYV.

The chain joins TRBV7-9 to TRBJ1-2; D is uncertain. This CDR3 has 12 amino acids. In germline, CDR1 is SEHNR, CDR2 FQNEAQ (reference sequence). V lost 1 base and J 7 bases, leaving 7 bases between the germline ends. CDR3 sequence (DNA): TGTGCCAGCAGCTTAGGGTCGCGTGGCTACACCTTC. Translating gives CASSLGSRGYTF.

The gene calls are TRBV7-9 and TRBJ1-1; D may be TRBD1 (6 bases). The length of the CDR3 is 13 residues. V was cut by 9 bases and J by 5 bases, with 16 bases left in between. Germline V gene data show CDR1 as SEHNR and CDR2 as FQNEAQ (reference sequence). DNA for the CDR3: TGTGCCAGTGTGAACAGGGTTAGGACTGAAGCTTTCTTT. Translated: CASVNRVRTEAFF.

This clone appeared once. V is TRBV6-5 and J is TRBJ1-1; TRBD1 aligns across 12 bases. This CDR3 region has 14 residues. V was clipped by 6 bases and J by 6 bases; unmatched bases: 5. Looked up from germline, CDR1 is MNHEY and CDR2 is SVGAGI. The CDR3 here is CASRKGTGGPEAFF. CDR3 DNA: TGTGCCAGCAGAAAAGGGACAGGGGGCCCTGAAGCTTTCTTT.

The chain links TRBV29-1 to TRBJ2-3, with 9 nucleotides matching TRBD1. Germline CDR1 is SQVTM and CDR2 is ANQGSEA. The V and J ends lost 5 bases and 2 bases, in that order; junction bases with no gene match: 8. The CDR3 contains 15 residues. The CDR3 DNA follows: TGCAGCGTTATAACAGGGGGCAGGTTCACAGATACGCAGTATTTT. It yields the protein CSVITGGRFTDTQYF.

The gene calls are TRBV30 and TRBJ2-1, with 9 bases fitting TRBD2. The CDR3 runs to 14 residues. Germline loops: CDR1 GTSNPN, CDR2 SVGIG (reference sequence). V shed 4 bases and J 8 bases; nucleotides not matched to a gene: 9. The CDR3 here is CAWIGGGGAYEQFF. CDR3 bases: TGTGCCTGGATCGGTGGCGGGGGGGCCTATGAGCAGTTCTTC. The complete variable domain, with remaining parts taken from reference TRBV30 and TRBJ2-1, reads SQTIHQWPATLVQPVGSPLSLECTVEGTSNPNLYWYRQAAGRGLQLLFYSVGIGQISSEVPQNLSASRPQDRQFILSSKKLLLSDSGFYLCAWIGGGGAYEQFFGPGTRLTVL.

This rearrangement joins TRBV27 to TRBJ2-5; D is possibly TRBD1 (6 bases). V was shortened by 1 base and J by 0 bases, with 6 bases between the two germline ends. The CDR3 spans 14 residues. Per germline, CDR1 MNHEY and CDR2 SMNVEV (reference sequence). Here the CDR3 DNA reads TGTGCCAGCAGTTTATACAGGGACCAAGAGACCCAGTACTTC. Amino acid sequence: CASSLYRDQETQYF.

The rearrangement joins TRBV19 to TRBJ2-2; 9 bases align to TRBD1. Germline-derived CDR1 and CDR2 are LNHDA and SQIVND (reference sequence). V dropped 2 bases and J dropped 0; count of bases not matched to a gene: 1. This CDR3 has 16 residues. The CDR3 spells CASSIRDRANTGELFF. CDR3 bases: TGTGCCAGTAGTATAAGGGACAGGGCGAACACCGGGGAGCTGTTTTTT.

The rearrangement uses TRBV19 and TRBJ2-3, with 14 bases aligning to TRBD2. Per germline, CDR1 LNHDA and CDR2 SQIVND (reference sequence). The CDR3 totals 16 residues. Trimming at V came to 10 bases and at J to 3 bases, leaving 9 bases not matched to a gene. The CDR3 nucleotides read TGTGCCACTCAAGTCCGGACTAGCGGGAGGACAGATACGCAGTATTTT. Its protein product is CATQVRTSGRTDTQYF.

This chain joins TRBV5-1 and TRBJ2-3, with a tentative D call TRBD1 (6 bases). Germline CDR1 is SGHRS and CDR2 is YFSETQ. Trimming took off 3 bases at V and 2 bases at J, with 13 bases between the two ends. The length of the CDR3 is 15 residues. In nucleotides, the CDR3 is TGCGCCAGCAGCTCGAGACAGGCATACACAGATACGCAGTATTTT. Encoded protein: CASSSRQAYTDTQYF.

The rearrangement links TRBV30 to TRBJ2-1, with 8 bases lining up with TRBD2. The CDR3 length is 14 residues. Germline trimming cut 1 base from V and 5 bases from J; bases unmatched to any gene: 4. Germline V gene sequence: CDR1 GTSNPN, CDR2 SVGIG (reference sequence). Here the CDR3 reads CAWSGGLVHNEQFF. Here the CDR3 DNA reads TGTGCCTGGAGTGGGGGACTAGTGCACAATGAGCAGTTCTTC.

This sequence joins TRBV2 and TRBJ1-5, with D possibly matching TRBD1 (5 bases). CDR1 and CDR2 (germline): SNHLY, FYNNEI. Trimming took off 3 bases at V and 0 bases at J, with 9 bases between the two ends. CDR3 length: 15 amino acids. DNA for the CDR3: TGTGCCAGCAGTGAGGACACATATAGCAATCAGCCCCAGCATTTT. Translating it yields CASSEDTYSNQPQHF. Using reference TRBV2 and TRBJ1-5 for the parts outside the CDR3, the full variable domain is EPEVTQTPSHQVTQMGQEVILRCVPISNHLYFYWYRQILGQKVEFLVSFYNNEISEKSEIFDDQFSVERPDGSNFTLKIRSTKLEDSAMYFCASSEDTYSNQPQHFGDGTRLSIL.

The chain employs TRBV6-1 and TRBJ1-2; 8 bases map to TRBD1. Trimming removed 8 bases from V and 4 bases from J; junction bases left unmatched: 6. CDR1 and CDR2 from the germline V gene are MNHNS and SASEGT. The CDR3 spans 13 residues. The CDR3 nucleotides read TGTGCCAGCTTAATAGACAGGGGCTATGGCTACACCTTC. This encodes CASLIDRGYGYTF.

CDR3 coding DNA: TGTGCCAGCTCACCACGTGGGCTCATGAACACTGAAGCTTTCTTT. Protein: CASSPRGLMNTEAFF. The chain recombines TRBV18 with TRBJ1-1, with D hard to call. CDR3 length: 15 residues. Trimming removed 1 base from V and 0 bases from J, with 9 bases in between. Germline V gives CDR1 KGHSH, CDR2 LQKENI. Based on the CDR3 plus reference TRBV18 and TRBJ1-1, the full variable domain is NAGVMQNPRHLVRRRGQEARLRCSPMKGHSHVYWYRQLPEEGLKFMVYLQKENIIDESGMPKERFSAEFPKEGPSILRIQQVVRGDSAAYFCASSPRGLMNTEAFFGQGTRLTVV.

The chain has TRBV7-2 and TRBJ2-5; D is perhaps TRBD2 (6 bases). The CDR3 runs to 15 residues. CDR1 is SGHTA, CDR2 FQGNSA, per germline. V was clipped by 4 bases and J by 3 bases, with 15 bases between them. The DNA for the CDR3 is TGTGCCAGCAGCTCGGGACTTGTAAGCGAAGAGACCCAGTACTTC. This sequence encodes CASSSGLVSEETQYF.

The V and J genes are TRBV7-5 and TRBJ2-1; the listed D gene, TRBD1, was not tested against the DNA. TRBV7-5 is classified as a pseudogene. The CDR3 length is 16 residues. CDR3 in amino acids: CVRSLGLQGAHNEQFF. Here the CDR3 DNA reads TGTGTCAGAAGCTTAGGTTTACAGGGGGCTCACAATGAGCAGTTCTTC.

The chain links TRBV19 to TRBJ2-5, with 12 bases aligning to TRBD1. The germline V gene encodes CDR1 LNHDA and CDR2 SQIVND (reference sequence). This CDR3 region has 16 residues. The V and J ends lost 7 bases and 2 bases, in that order; junction bases with no gene match: 8. As DNA, the CDR3 is TGTGCCAGTACCCCGGGACAGGGGGCCCTACAAGAGACCCAGTACTTC. Translating gives CASTPGQGALQETQYF.

Only one count was recorded for this clone. A read error is possible here, since a much larger clone lies one base away. The sample contains more than one DNA sequence encoding this CDR3. The rearrangement uses TRBV7-2 and TRBJ1-5; D unclear. Germline V gene sequence: CDR1 SGHTA, CDR2 FQGNSA. CDR3 length: 13 residues. The ends were cut back, 2 bases at V and 2 bases at J, with 4 bases in the middle. DNA for the CDR3: TGTGCCAGCAGCTTACGGGGCAATCAGCCCCAGCATTTT. Its translation: CASSLRGNQPQHF.

The chain links TRBV7-9 to TRBJ2-7; D unclear. The ends were cut back, 5 bases at V and 7 bases at J, with 21 bases in the middle. Germline CDR1 SEHNR, CDR2 FQNEAQ (reference sequence). The CDR3 is made up of 15 amino acids. The CDR3 nucleotides are TGTGCCAGCAGCCCGTACCTGGAGAGTCCGAGAGAGCAGTACGTC. It translates to CASSPYLESPREQYV.

The V gene is TRBV10-3, the J gene TRBJ1-2; D gene unclear. V was shortened by 4 bases and J by 1 base, with 7 bases between the two germline ends. The CDR3 spans 13 residues. The V gene's germline CDR1 is ENHRY and CDR2 SYGVKD. CDR3 bases: TGTGCCATCAGTGTAGAGGGTAACTATGGCTACACCTTC. Amino acids: CAISVEGNYGYTF.

The chain uses TRBV2 and TRBJ2-7; D is perhaps TRBD1 (6 bases). This CDR3 has 13 residues. Trimming took off 6 bases at V and 3 bases at J, with 12 bases between the two ends. CDR1 is SNHLY and CDR2 is FYNNEI in the germline V gene. In DNA form, the CDR3 reads TGTGCCAGCAGGCGGACAGACAACTACGAGCAGTACGTC. Its protein product is CASRRTDNYEQYV.

The gene calls are TRBV6-1 and TRBJ2-2; a possible D gene is TRBD1 (5 bases). Germline assignment: CDR1 MNHNS and CDR2 SASEGT. The V gene lost 2 bases and the J gene lost 4 bases, with 11 bases spanning the gap. This CDR3 is built from 15 residues. This chain's CDR3 is CASSEWRQSTGELFF. CDR3 DNA: TGTGCCAGCAGTGAATGGCGACAGTCCACCGGGGAGCTGTTTTTT.

The chain has TRBV13 and TRBJ2-3, with a tentative D call TRBD2 (6 bases). The germline V gene encodes CDR1 PRHDT and CDR2 FYEKMQ (reference sequence). V gave up 11 bases and J gave up 4 bases, with 16 bases separating them. This CDR3 spans 13 amino acids. The CDR3 bases are TGTGCCGCGGGGAGGTTTTTCGCAGATACGCAGTATTTT. It codes for CAAGRFFADTQYF.

The chain recombines TRBV14 with TRBJ2-3; the D gene is possibly TRBD2 (6 bases). CDR3 length: 16 amino acids. Germline V gives CDR1 SGHDN, CDR2 FVKESK. Trimming stripped 4 bases from V and 2 bases from J, with 16 bases between. CDR3 sequence reads: CASSRRGLRDTDTQYF. In DNA, the CDR3 is TGTGCCAGCAGCCGGAGGGGTCTGCGGGACACAGATACGCAGTATTTT.

The chain carries TRBV7-2 and TRBJ2-7; TRBD2 matches 12 bases. CDR1 is SGHTA and CDR2 is FQGNSA in the germline V gene. With 0 bases clipped from V and 0 bases from J, the junction kept 9 bases outside the gene matches. The CDR3 loop spans 19 amino acids. The CDR3 sequence is CASSLATPGLAGGSYEQYF. For the CDR3, the DNA is TGTGCCAGCAGCTTAGCCACGCCGGGACTAGCGGGTGGCTCCTACGAGCAGTACTTC.

J is TRBJ2-5 and V is TRBV2; D unresolved. Germline-derived CDR1 and CDR2 are SNHLY and FYNNEI. This CDR3 is 14 amino acids long. The V end lost 2 bases, the J end lost 3 bases, and 10 bases lay between the germline ends. CDR3 sequence (DNA): TGTGCCAGCAGTGAAAACTCCGCCAAAGAGACCCAGTACTTC. Protein: CASSENSAKETQYF.

The chain employs TRBV5-1 and TRBJ2-5; maybe TRBD2 (5 bases). The germline CDR1 and CDR2 sequences are SGHRS and YFSETQ. There are 13 residues in the CDR3. V lost 4 bases and J 3 bases, leaving 10 bases between the germline ends. Written as DNA, the CDR3 is TGCGCCAGCAGCCTAGGACTTGAAGAGACCCAGTACTTC. As protein: CASSLGLEETQYF.

The chain combines TRBV7-6 with TRBJ1-6, with 8 bases lining up with TRBD1. J lost 11 bases, V lost 5 bases, and 11 bases had no gene match. The CDR3 has 15 residues. Looked up from germline, CDR1 is SGHVS and CDR2 is FNYEAQ. The CDR3 coding sequence is TGTGCCAGCAGCCCGACCGGACAGGGTATCCCACCCCTCCACTTT. It codes for CASSPTGQGIPPLHF.

J is TRBJ1-2 and V is TRBV5-1, with 7 positions matching TRBD1. With 0 bases clipped from V and 3 bases from J, the junction kept 5 bases outside the gene matches. This CDR3 is 15 amino acids long. Germline CDR1 SGHRS, CDR2 YFSETQ. This CDR3 reads CASSLEGQGDYGYTF. CDR3 nucleotide sequence: TGCGCCAGCAGCTTGGAAGGTCAGGGGGACTATGGCTACACCTTC.